This TCR beta chain was identified in a study of cytomegalovirus exposure and HLA in healthy donors (dated by TCRdb to the late 2010s). Some background on the complete study: In an earlier analysis of 587 of the donors, approximately 260 Gb of sequence data and 100 million or so unique TCR beta sequences from some 170 million T cells were reported. The study combined high-throughput TCR immunosequencing, statistical association of individual TCRs with disease status, and machine learning to predict cytomegalovirus infection status. In a later genetic analysis, genome-wide SNP genotypes for about three fifths of the 666 donors were used, and that subset was treated as a discovery cohort. The study profiled the T cell repertoires of under 700 subjects by immunosequencing and related them to cytomegalovirus serostatus. Donor age, sex, ethnicity and CMV serostatus were compiled alongside the repertoire data. Every discovery cohort repertoire had been produced on one sequencing platform. Of the 350 to 450 genotyped donors, about 84% fell in the genetic ancestry cluster associated with self-reported Caucasian donors. Along with the approximately 700-subject first cohort, a separate validation cohort of over 90 different subjects was used. Typing coverage varied by locus: roughly 629-640 donors for A, B, C, DRB1 and DQB1; roughly 510 for DQA1; approximately 610 for DPA1; 400 to 480 for DPB1. To study patterns of TCR occurrence, a later analysis re-analyzed previously published TCR beta repertoires from 550 to 800 donors and added high-resolution HLA genotyping. In an earlier analysis of 550 to 700 of the donors, high-throughput TCR beta sequencing was used to judge whether each TCR beta V gene segment behaved as functional or pseudogenic. An early release that covered about 600 HLA-typed donors contained around 330 gigabases of sequencing data and 80 million or so unique TCR sequences. Both class I and class II loci were covered by HLA typing, at four-digit resolution. Because of strong linkage in the cohort, roughly five DR-DQ haplotypes were treated as single units for association and clustering. Among some 400 genotyped donors of the cohort, an average of about 240,000 unique TCR beta nucleotide sequences was sequenced per donor, of which about 19% were non-productive. The aim of the study was to test whether cataloging public T cell receptors could identify signatures of past pathogen exposure. The later analysis used no new phenotypic data to find candidate immune exposures, relying instead on TCR beta sequences and their occurrence across donors.

Library preparation employed the immunoSEQ multiplex PCR assay. For the multiplex PCR, a mixture combining 60 forward primers for TCR Vbeta segments and 13 reverse primers for TCR Jbeta segments was used. The CDR3 region of rearranged TCR beta genes was amplified from genomic DNA with a multiplex PCR assay. The amplified TCR beta libraries were sequenced on the Illumina HiSeq System as 87-base-pair reads. Under the source paper's analysis protocol: In a later analysis, 70 million to 95 million unique TCR beta chains were counted across the approximately 670 repertoires, and some 10 million of these chains were shared by at least two donors. To remove PCR and sequencing errors, raw reads were error-corrected and collapsed into unique sequences using a nearest-neighbor algorithm that merged closely related sequences. V, D and J gene segments were assigned by aligning CDR3 sequences to IMGT reference sequences. For a sequence to be retained, at least a six-nucleotide match to both a V gene segment and a J gene segment was required. Rearrangements were classified as productive when the CDR3 lacked stop codons and remained in frame with V and J, and all other rearrangements were classified as non-productive. CDR3 was defined by IMGT convention, running from the second conserved V-encoded cysteine to the conserved J-encoded phenylalanine. In an earlier analysis of around 600 of the donors, sequences lacking an unambiguous match to a single V gene segment were excluded. In an earlier analysis of 450 to 750 of the donors, a V segment was called functional when productive rearrangements were above 56.7%, and segregating when the standard deviation between donors exceeded 5%. A statistical classification framework was built to diagnose cytomegalovirus status from the catalog of TCR beta chain sequences. A later analysis assigned V and J genes by comparing TCR nucleotide sequences with IMGT/GENE-DB human TR gene sequences. A later analysis assigned CDR3 sequences and most-parsimonious VDJ recombination scenarios with the TCRdist pipeline. In a later analysis, every TCR beta chain was defined by the combination of its CDR3 amino acid sequence and its V-gene family, and reads without a unique V-gene family were dropped. As a way to deal with suspected cross-contamination and a sequencing artifact, a later analysis dropped hundreds of nucleotide sequences that were highly shared and had low generation probability. A later analysis calculated a clonal expansion index for each public chain from normalized within-repertoire ranks of inferred template counts. A later analysis computed generation probabilities with a VDJ recombination model fitted to out-of-frame rearrangements, and checked the results against IGoR. In a later analysis, hypergeometric tests were used to score TCR-TCR, TCR-HLA and TCR-CMV co-occurrence, with a repertoire-size bias correction applied to TCR pairs. To estimate false discovery rates, a later analysis permuted the HLA or CMV assignments 20 times. A later analysis grouped co-occurring TCRs with DBSCAN, adding TCRdist sequence similarity when clustering within HLA-allele-positive subsets. Repertoires with fewer than 30,000 or more than 120,000 public chains, plus five repertoires with anomalous nucleotide sharing, were excluded from co-occurrence clustering. TCRdb limited this immuneACCESS table to in-frame rearrangements with V and J called. A share of clones is missing; checked studies link under half to unresolved V genes, and the rest is unexplained. The V and J calls and clone size were taken over from that table, and D and trimming were inferred from the DNA. This sample gives about 200,000 clones in total; 75% to 90% of them show up just once. The ten largest clones add up to 2.5% to 3% of the sample.

The cohort comprised hundreds of healthy bone marrow donors. At the time of sampling, every cohort member was nominally healthy, though immune exposures that went unrecorded were likely present. The donor tested CMV seronegative, placing the donor among the approximately 400 seronegative members of the cohort. Each donor provided a peripheral blood sample, and peripheral blood mononuclear cells were used for TCR beta sequencing. The Qiagen DNeasy Blood Extraction Kit was used to extract genomic DNA from the blood cell samples. The full study reports these points: Three of the identified cytomegalovirus-associated TCR beta chains were confirmed in vitro to be specific for cytomegalovirus antigens. Several of the top co-occurrence clusters appeared to be linked to parvovirus B19, influenza, CMV and Epstein-Barr virus, according to a later analysis. A later genetic analysis associated a missense DCLRE1C variant with V-gene and J-gene trimming of TCR beta chains, and an independent cohort replicated the association. Compared with equally common non-associated chains, HLA-associated TCR beta chains in a later analysis were more clonally expanded and had lower generation probabilities. The classifier was reported to diagnose cytomegalovirus status with high specificity and sensitivity in both the original cohort and the validation cohort. The presence/absence analyses assumed that sequencing depth was roughly uniform across donors, and that assumption may not be true. Strong co-occurrence of HLA alleles, especially DR and DQ, made assigning TCR associations to individual alleles difficult. A later analysis associated about 17,000 TCR beta sequences with specific HLA alleles at a false discovery rate of 0.05. In a later genetic analysis, fewer N-insertions in productive TCRs were reported among donors in an Asian-associated ancestry cluster than the roughly 670-donor mean. It was suggested by the authors that the approach could potentially be generalized to other disease states and immunological phenotypes. A cluster of highly shared sequence variants was judged likely to represent a technical artifact of the sequencing pipeline. Linkage disequilibrium might explain the correlated functional status among segregating V segments, but an unknown experimental factor could not be ruled out. Only TCR beta chains were sequenced in this cohort, and the absence of alpha or paired-chain data limited detectable features. In an earlier analysis of about 540 of the donors, most TCR beta V segments were observed in productive rearrangements about 90% or about 30% of the time, broadly matching IMGT annotations. Immune exposure information for the cohort was limited to CMV serostatus. A further reported finding was that TCR beta sequences accurately predicted the HLA-A and HLA-B alleles for most subjects in the first cohort. Because counts were too low, about 18 rarely observed V segments, including chromosome 9 orphons, were excluded from the earlier analysis of fewer than 650 of the donors. In a later analysis, the rate of TCR association differed among HLA loci, with DRB1 alleles having the most associated TCRs and HLA-C alleles having the fewest. Most TCR sequences were observed very rarely across donors, whereas some public TCRs were present in many individuals. A later analysis found that most CMV-associated TCR beta chains appeared HLA-restricted, with HLA associations seemingly driven largely by CMV exposure. In the study, 150 to 200 TCR beta chains were listed as associated with cytomegalovirus. HLA typing was unavailable for some donors at each locus, so association tests used only the typed subset.

As to this clone: Its target antigen remains unknown. Nothing much larger sits one base from this clone, and base qualities are not available.

Sample: PBMCs. The clonotype originates from a woman in her thirties or forties in good health and CMV-seronegative.

The bases are TGTGCCATCAGTGAGTCGACGGGCGGGAGGTACCAAGAGACCCAGTACTTC. This sequence encodes CAISESTGGRYQETQYF. This chain joins TRBV10-3 to TRBJ2-5, and 8 bases in between align with TRBD2. CDR1 is given as ENHRY and CDR2 as SYGVKD, both from the germline V gene. The CDR3 spans 17 residues, from the cysteine through the phenylalanine. Of the read, only the CDR3 DNA is kept; its 51 bases are in frame from base 1. The germline V end is reduced by 0 bases and the J end by 0 bases; junction bases left unmatched: 6.